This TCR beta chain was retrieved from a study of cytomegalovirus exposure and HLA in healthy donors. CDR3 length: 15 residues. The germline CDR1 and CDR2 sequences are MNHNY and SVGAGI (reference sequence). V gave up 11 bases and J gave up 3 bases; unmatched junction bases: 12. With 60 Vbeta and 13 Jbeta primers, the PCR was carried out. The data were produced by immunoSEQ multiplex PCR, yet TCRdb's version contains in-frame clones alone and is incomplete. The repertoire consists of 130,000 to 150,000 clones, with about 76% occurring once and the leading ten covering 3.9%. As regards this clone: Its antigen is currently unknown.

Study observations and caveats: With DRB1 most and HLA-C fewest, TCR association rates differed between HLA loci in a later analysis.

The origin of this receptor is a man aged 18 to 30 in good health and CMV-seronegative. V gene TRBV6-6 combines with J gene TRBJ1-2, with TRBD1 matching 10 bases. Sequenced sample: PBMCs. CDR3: CAARDRGGRDYGYTF. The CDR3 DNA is TGTGCCGCTCGGGACAGGGGAGGGAGGGACTATGGCTACACCTTC.